The 32 T cell receptor beta chains presented below share a single source sample, sequenced in a study of T-cell memory formation after mild COVID-19. TCRdb processed the 5' RACE reads anew with MiXCR; each CDR3 protein has one entry. The table shows under 250,000 distinct CDR3 sequences, with about 16% occurring only once. The sequenced sample consisted of PBMCs or a T cell subset sorted from them (not recorded which). The source of these receptors is an adult woman who had mild COVID-19 (a few samples of this study predate the infection). Cell type and time point are not known.

A few counts support this clonotype. The chain employs TRBV12-3 or TRBV12-4 and TRBJ2-3, with D perhaps matching TRBD2 (7 bases). V lost 5 bases and J lost 0, with 21 bases in between. The CDR3 length is 18 residues. The CDR3 loop reads CASSTGRGIRSSTDTQYF. CDR3 nucleotides: TGTGCCAGCAGTACGGGGAGGGGGATAAGGTCGAGCACAGATACGCAGTATTTT.

This clonotype was observed a few times. The chain is built from TRBV20-1 and TRBJ2-3; the D gene is possibly TRBD2 (6 bases). V lost 4 bases and J lost 2, with 13 bases in between. Germline loops: CDR1 DFQATT, CDR2 SNEGSKA (reference sequence). The CDR3 loop spans 14 amino acids. The chain's CDR3 is CSAKLGGVTDTQYF. The CDR3 region has the DNA TGCAGTGCTAAGCTGGGCGGGGTCACAGATACGCAGTATTTT.

The sample holds a few counts of this clonotype. The chain links TRBV6-5 to TRBJ2-7, with D possibly TRBD1 on 7 matching bases. V gave up 0 bases and J gave up 1 base, with 10 bases separating them. CDR3 size: 15 residues. Germline CDR1 and CDR2: MNHEY and SVGAGI. The CDR3 nucleotides are TGTGCCAGCAGTTACTCGGCGGGACAGTCCTACGAGCAGTACTTC. Translating gives CASSYSAGQSYEQYF.

The table lists this clonotype with a few counts. The chain couples TRBV18 to TRBJ2-1; TRBD2 matches at 9 bases. CDR3 length: 16 residues. Germline lookup yields CDR1 KGHSH and CDR2 LQKENI. V was pared by 2 bases and J by 9 bases, with 11 bases of the junction left unmatched. In DNA form, the CDR3 reads TGTGCCAGCTCACCAGGGCTGGTAGCGGGGGCGTTTGAGCAGTTCTTC. Its protein is CASSPGLVAGAFEQFF.

This clonotype was seen ten or more times. The chain is built from TRBV10-3 and TRBJ2-5, with 7 bases aligning to TRBD1. Germline CDR1 is ENHRY and CDR2 is SYGVKD. V shed 2 bases and J 5 bases; nucleotides not matched to a gene: 5. The CDR3 totals 14 residues. The CDR3 region is CAISEPTGSETQYF. Written as DNA, the CDR3 is TGTGCCATCAGTGAGCCGACAGGGTCGGAGACCCAGTACTTC.

This clonotype was found a few times. The genes are TRBV24-1 and TRBJ2-6; D gene uncertain. Trimming took off 3 bases at V and 0 bases at J, with 11 bases between the two ends. The CDR3 is made up of 17 amino acids. Germline loops: CDR1 KGHDR, CDR2 SFDVKD. The DNA of the CDR3 is TGTGCCACCAGTGATCCAAGCATCCACTCTGGGGCCAACGTCCTGACTTTC. Residues: CATSDPSIHSGANVLTF.

This chain links TRBV11-2 with TRBJ1-4; D perhaps matches TRBD1 (5 bases). Germline-derived CDR1 and CDR2 are SGHAT and FQNNGV. The ends were cut back, 4 bases at V and 14 bases at J, with 23 bases in the middle. The CDR3 totals 15 residues. CDR3 amino acids: CASSSTGTTKRGLFF. CDR3 bases: TGTGCCAGCAGCTCGACCGGGACGACGAAGCGGGGGCTGTTTTTT.

This clonotype was recorded a few times. The rearrangement joins TRBV7-6 to TRBJ2-3; 7 bases align to TRBD2. The V segment lost 5 bases and the J segment 2 bases; nucleotides outside the gene matches: 10. Looked up from germline, CDR1 is SGHVS and CDR2 is FNYEAQ. The CDR3 length is 16 residues. The CDR3 loop is CASSTRQGGPTDTQYF. CDR3 nucleotide sequence: TGTGCCAGCAGCACCCGTCAGGGAGGGCCCACAGATACGCAGTATTTT.

V gene TRBV3-1 combines with J gene TRBJ1-2; D is undetermined. V was trimmed by 0 bases and J by 5 bases, leaving 10 bases between them. Germline values: CDR1 LGHDT, CDR2 YNNKEL (reference sequence). The CDR3 contains 14 residues. The CDR3 region is CASSQEAEGYGYTF. The CDR3 DNA sequence: TGTGCCAGCAGCCAAGAGGCCGAGGGATATGGCTACACCTTC.

The V gene is TRBV19, the J gene TRBJ1-3, with no clear D. Germline lookup yields CDR1 LNHDA and CDR2 SQIVND (reference sequence). V lost 3 bases, J lost 3 bases, and 9 bases lay in between. This CDR3 region has 14 residues. CDR3 sequence: CASSIAGFGNTIYF. In DNA, the CDR3 is TGTGCCAGTAGTATTGCAGGTTTTGGAAACACCATATATTTT.

This clonotype showed up many times. The chain's CDR3 is CASSPNPSGTDTQYF. The CDR3 DNA reads as TGTGCCAGCAGCCCAAATCCTAGCGGAACAGATACGCAGTATTTT. V gene TRBV7-3 combines with J gene TRBJ2-3, with 7 bases fitting TRBD2. Germline V gives CDR1 SGHTA, CDR2 FQGTGA. The CDR3 sequence is 15 residues long. J gave up 3 bases and V 5 bases, and 8 bases lay outside the gene matches. The whole variable domain, filled in from reference TRBV7-3 and TRBJ2-3, reads GAGVSQTPSNKVTEKGKYVELRCDPISGHTALYWYRQSLGQGPEFLIYFQGTGAADDSGLPNDRFFAVRPEGSVSTLKIQRTERGDSAVYLCASSPNPSGTDTQYFGPGTRLTVL.

This clonotype was detected a few times. The chain links TRBV12-3 or TRBV12-4 to TRBJ2-3, with D possibly matching TRBD1 (6 bases). The V end was cut by 8 bases, the J end by 0 bases, with 12 bases between. This CDR3 contains 14 residues. The CDR3 DNA reads TGTGCCAGCGGACAGAGCCATAGCACAGATACGCAGTATTTT. Its protein product is CASGQSHSTDTQYF.

The chain has TRBV25-1 and TRBJ2-3; 12 bases fit TRBD2. The J segment lost 2 bases and the V segment lost 6 bases, leaving 3 bases of the junction unmatched. Looked up from germline, CDR1 is MGHDK and CDR2 is SYGVNS. CDR3 size: 15 residues. Written as DNA, the CDR3 is TGTGCCAGCAGGGGACTAGCGGGTTACACAGATACGCAGTATTTT. Its protein is CASRGLAGYTDTQYF.

The gene calls are TRBV7-2 and TRBJ2-3; possibly TRBD1 or TRBD2 for D (7 bases each). Germline CDR1 is SGHTA and CDR2 is FQGNSA. The CDR3 spans 18 residues. V was pared by 3 bases and J by 0 bases, with 19 bases between. DNA for the CDR3: TGTGCCAGCAGCTTCCAGGGGGGGAGCGGGACCAGCACAGATACGCAGTATTTT. Amino acid sequence: CASSFQGGSGTSTDTQYF.

The chain carries TRBV11-2 and TRBJ2-7; 10 nucleotides match TRBD2. Per germline, CDR1 SGHAT and CDR2 FQNNGV. The CDR3 runs to 14 residues. V trimming: 4 bases; J trimming: 3 bases; junction bases outside the gene matches: 3. In DNA, the CDR3 is TGTGCCAGCAGCTATAGCGGGGGGTTCTACGAGCAGTACTTC. Amino acid sequence: CASSYSGGFYEQYF.

This clonotype was seen more than once but under ten times. This chain links TRBV5-4 with TRBJ2-7, with D hard to call. The V gene lost 8 bases and the J gene lost 5 bases, with 17 bases spanning the gap. The CDR3 has 13 amino acids. CDR1 is SGHNT, CDR2 YYREEE, per germline (reference sequence). The CDR3 is CASAVQVTNEQYF. The CDR3 coding sequence is TGTGCCAGTGCCGTTCAGGTTACCAACGAGCAGTACTTC.

The chain has TRBV12-3 or TRBV12-4 and TRBJ1-2; 7 bases line up with TRBD1. This CDR3 is built from 14 residues. V was pared by 6 bases and J by 3 bases, with 7 bases of the junction left unmatched. The CDR3 reads CASRITGEDYGYTF. CDR3 in DNA: TGTGCCAGCAGAATTACAGGGGAGGACTATGGCTACACCTTC.

The J gene is TRBJ2-2, the V gene TRBV6-6; the D is unclear. The germline V and J ends were trimmed by 2 bases and 2 bases, with 3 bases remaining between them. The CDR3 covers 13 residues. Germline CDR1 reads MNHNY; CDR2 reads SVGAGI (reference sequence). The CDR3 spells CASSYVNTGELFF. The CDR3 nucleotides are TGTGCCAGCAGTTACGTTAACACCGGGGAGCTGTTTTTT.

The chain carries TRBV29-1 and TRBJ1-1, with D hard to call. V lost 7 bases, J lost 0 bases, and 9 bases lay in between. The germline gives CDR1 SQVTM, CDR2 ANQGSEA. There are 12 residues in the CDR3. CDR3 residues: CSGQVVNTEAFF. The CDR3 region has the DNA TGCAGCGGCCAGGTGGTGAACACTGAAGCTTTCTTT.

The CDR3 nucleotides are TGTGCCAGCAGTTTTCGGAGGGGGCCCTACAATGAGCAGTTCTTC. This codes for CASSFRRGPYNEQFF. The gene calls are TRBV12-3 or TRBV12-4 and TRBJ2-1; tentatively, D is TRBD1 (7 bases). The CDR3 length is 15 residues. The V and J ends lost 3 bases and 2 bases respectively, with 11 bases between them.

This clonotype occurred many times. The chain links TRBV5-1 to TRBJ2-5; no clear D. V lost 5 bases to trimming and J lost 4 bases, with 15 bases between them. CDR3 length: 14 residues. The germline V gene encodes CDR1 SGHRS and CDR2 YFSETQ. The CDR3 reads CASSSGGLSETQYF. The CDR3 nucleotides are TGCGCCAGCAGTTCCGGTGGTCTGTCAGAGACCCAGTACTTC. The full variable domain, completed using reference TRBV5-1 and TRBJ2-5, is KAGVTQTPRYLIKTRGQQVTLSCSPISGHRSVSWYQQTPGQGLQFLFEYFSETQRNKGNFPGRFSGRQFSNSRSEMNVSTLELGDSALYLCASSSGGLSETQYFGPGTRLLVL.

This chain joins TRBV6-1 and TRBJ2-7, with TRBD2 as a possible D gene (5 bases). The V end lost 7 bases, the J end lost 6 bases, and 16 bases lay between the germline ends. The germline V gene has CDR1 MNHNS and CDR2 SASEGT. The CDR3 spans 13 residues. The CDR3, as DNA: TGTGCCAGCACCCGACCCGGGGTGGGCGAGCAGTACTTC. Protein product: CASTRPGVGEQYF.

The chain combines TRBV5-6 with TRBJ1-2; D is perhaps TRBD1 (5 bases). With 3 bases removed from V and 6 bases from J, the gap between germline ends came to 15 bases. CDR3 length: 14 amino acids. Germline CDR1 SGHDT, CDR2 YYEEEE. CDR3 in amino acids: CASSSLYRFNGYTF. The CDR3, as DNA: TGTGCCAGCAGCTCCTTATACAGGTTTAATGGCTACACCTTC.

This sequence joins TRBV12-3 or TRBV12-4 and TRBJ1-2; tentatively, D is TRBD1 (6 bases). CDR3 length: 15 residues. Trimming cost V 2 bases and J 2 bases, with 12 bases left between them. CDR3 sequence (DNA): TGTGCCAGCAGTTTAAGCGACAGGAGCAACTATGGCTACACCTTC. It is translated as CASSLSDRSNYGYTF.

The chain combines TRBV15 with TRBJ2-4; D call uncertain. The CDR3 runs 14 residues. Germline V gene sequence: CDR1 LNHNV, CDR2 YYDKDF (reference sequence). The V end was cut by 5 bases, the J end by 0 bases, with 8 bases between. CDR3 sequence (DNA): TGTGCCACCAGCCGGGCTCTAGCCAAAAACATTCAGTACTTC. This encodes CATSRALAKNIQYF.

The gene calls are TRBV30 and TRBJ1-1; D perhaps matches TRBD1 (5 bases). V was cut by 3 bases and J by 9 bases, with 14 bases left in between. CDR1 is GTSNPN and CDR2 is SVGIG in the germline V gene (reference sequence). CDR3 length: 12 amino acids. The CDR3 coding sequence is TGTGCCTGGAGCAAAAGGACACTTCAAGCTTTCTTT. This encodes CAWSKRTLQAFF.

J is TRBJ2-2 and V is TRBV3-1; D unresolved. The CDR3 consists of 14 residues. V was trimmed by 1 base and J by 6 bases, leaving 9 bases between them. Germline CDR1 is LGHDT and CDR2 is YNNKEL (reference sequence). In nucleotides, the CDR3 is TGTGCCAGCAGCCAAGGGACCCGTGCCGGGGAGCTGTTTTTT. It is translated as CASSQGTRAGELFF.

CDR3: CASRTTGTRFQPQHF. The CDR3 nucleotides are TGTGCCAGCAGAACTACAGGGACCCGTTTTCAGCCCCAGCATTTT. J is TRBJ1-5 and V is TRBV6-6, with a weak D call TRBD1 (6 bases). The V end was cut by 6 bases, the J end by 6 bases, with 18 bases between. CDR1 is MNHNY, CDR2 SVGAGI, per germline (reference sequence). The CDR3 loop spans 15 amino acids.

The chain couples TRBV4-2 to TRBJ2-3; D is ambiguous. The CDR3 length is 14 residues. V was clipped by 1 base and J by 3 bases, with 8 bases between them. The V gene's germline CDR1 is LGHNA and CDR2 YNFKEQ. The CDR3 coding sequence is TGTGCCAGCAGCCAAGTTAGCAAAACAGATACGCAGTATTTT. It translates to CASSQVSKTDTQYF.

The chain employs TRBV6-6 and TRBJ1-5; D gene unclear. Deletions cut 2 bases from V and 3 bases from J, with 5 bases between. The germline V gene has CDR1 MNHNY and CDR2 SVGAGI (reference sequence). The CDR3 covers 13 residues. The CDR3 sequence: CASSYTANQPQHF. CDR3 coding DNA: TGTGCCAGCAGTTACACAGCCAATCAGCCCCAGCATTTT.

In its sample, this clonotype was seen many times. The chain combines TRBV19 with TRBJ2-7, with D uncertain. The germline V gene encodes CDR1 LNHDA and CDR2 SQIVND (reference sequence). CDR3 size: 14 residues. Trimming took off 4 bases at V and 0 bases at J, with 10 bases between the two ends. In DNA, the CDR3 is TGTGCCAGTAGTAAGCCAGGTCTCTCCTACGAGCAGTACTTC. It specifies CASSKPGLSYEQYF.

This clonotype was observed a few times. The CDR3 sequence: CASSPSSVPSYGYTF. Written as DNA, the CDR3 is TGTGCCAGCAGTCCGTCATCGGTTCCCTCTTATGGCTACACCTTC. J is TRBJ1-2 and V is TRBV12-3 or TRBV12-4; no firm D call. The CDR3 is 15 residues long. Trimming left V 5 bases short and J 5 bases short, with 18 bases between.